These T cell receptor beta chains were read from a single sample in a study of neurological immune-mediated disorders. TCRdb re-called the 5' RACE reads through MiXCR, storing one row per CDR3 protein. This sample has about 92,000 distinct CDR3 sequences; around 3.5% occur once, and the top ten carry around 3.1%. The source material was PBMCs. These receptors came from a woman aged 50 to 65 with multiple sclerosis. Each CDR3 is given with its conserved first and last residue. Fields, in order: CDR3 length, V gene, CDR3 protein.

CDR3 length: 14; V gene: TRBV5-5; CDR3 protein: CASSLVPGGQRAFF
CDR3 length: 12; V gene: TRBV5-1; CDR3 protein: CASSLEKGGYTF
CDR3 length: 16; V gene: TRBV24-1; CDR3 protein: CATGTGGARLQETQYF
CDR3 length: 15; V gene: TRBV9; CDR3 protein: CASSVDPTGAYEQYF
CDR3 length: 15; V gene: TRBV20-1; CDR3 protein: CSARDRLANYNEQFF
CDR3 length: 13; V gene: TRBV12-3/TRBV12-4; CDR3 protein: CASRGRGSETQYF
CDR3 length: 20; V gene: TRBV20-1; CDR3 protein: CSARDPGSVPMSSYNSPLHF
CDR3 length: 15; V gene: TRBV5-6; CDR3 protein: CASSLLRGSLDTQYF
CDR3 length: 15; V gene: TRBV12-3/TRBV12-4; CDR3 protein: CASTPSGTGANEQYF
CDR3 length: 16; V gene: TRBV4-3; CDR3 protein: CASSLRGAGSYNEQFF
CDR3 length: 13; V gene: TRBV12-3/TRBV12-4; CDR3 protein: CASNRDSNNEQFF
CDR3 length: 11; V gene: TRBV2; CDR3 protein: CASKGTGVAFF
CDR3 length: 11; V gene: TRBV12-3/TRBV12-4; CDR3 protein: CASSSRGGYTF
CDR3 length: 12; V gene: TRBV20-1; CDR3 protein: CSASGRNYGYTF
CDR3 length: 15; V gene: TRBV4-2; CDR3 protein: CASSQDPQAYYGYTF
CDR3 length: 17; V gene: TRBV28; CDR3 protein: CASTSAGHQSSYNEQFF
CDR3 length: 15; V gene: TRBV20-1; CDR3 protein: CSARDPGGALYEQYF
CDR3 length: 14; V gene: TRBV20-1; CDR3 protein: CSCPLPGTTETQYF
CDR3 length: 16; V gene: TRBV5-1; CDR3 protein: CASSFPSGGPPYEQYF